This T cell receptor (beta chain) was sequenced in a study of follicular helper T cells after annual influenza vaccination. The study's findings and limits: Each annual vaccination recalled recurring oligoclonal ICOS+CD38+ cTfh clonotypes. ICOS-CD38- cTfh most often held earlier Day 7 ICOS+CD38+ clones.

Germline CDR1 and CDR2: GTSNPN and SVGIG (reference sequence). Trimming cost V 0 bases and J 2 bases, with 13 bases left between them. The CDR3 covers 15 residues. TCRdb keeps only in-frame clones here, not all; method: immunoSEQ multiplex PCR. The top ten hold 1.8% of the sample, which has more than 6,500 clones, roughly 80% seen once. With regard to this clone: The antigen is not known.

Time point: 2014-2015 season, 7 days after vaccination. Adults were given seasonal inactivated influenza vaccine, and blood CD4 subsets were sorted before and after vaccination. Community-dwelling subjects without influenza vaccination in the prior 6 months were enrolled. The sequences come from CXCR5+ CD38- circulating T follicular helper cells from blood, collected 7 days after influenza vaccination. Subset meaning: circulating Tfh, non-naive CD4+CXCR5+PD-1+ (ICOS+CD38+ or ICOS-CD38-). This chain uses TRBV30 with TRBJ1-2; the D gene is possibly TRBD1 (6 bases). The sequence derives from an adult who received the influenza vaccine. CDR3 residues: CAWSVSSQGNYGYTF. The CDR3 DNA reads as TGTGCCTGGAGTGTAAGTTCCCAGGGGAACTATGGCTACACCTTC. The complete variable domain, with remaining parts taken from reference TRBV30 and TRBJ1-2, reads SQTIHQWPATLVQPVGSPLSLECTVEGTSNPNLYWYRQAAGRGLQLLFYSVGIGQISSEVPQNLSASRPQDRQFILSSKKLLLSDSGFYLCAWSVSSQGNYGYTFGSGTRLTVV.